A selection of T cell receptor beta chains follows, all from one sample in a study of shared clonotypes between healthy human individuals. Assay: immunoSEQ multiplex PCR; the TCRdb copy retains only in-frame clones and omits some. The sample has over a million clones; approximately 68% are singletons. Sequenced input: memory CD4+ T cells sorted from blood. The receptors were sampled from a man aged 18 to 29 in good health. Each CDR3 is given with its conserved first and last residue. The order of the fields is D gene, V gene, clone size, J gene, CDR3 DNA, CDR3 protein. The D gene is left open where the match is weak. The listing skips clone size in some rows; elsewhere it reads once, few, many or a size class.

-	TRBV9	-	TRBJ2-3	TGTGCCAGCAGCCCTCAGGTATCAGATACGCAGTATTTT	CASSPQVSDTQYF
TRBD2	TRBV5-4	few	TRBJ2-3	TGTGCCAGCAGCTTGGGGCTAGCGGGAGGGCCGGGGGATACGCAGTATTTT	CASSLGLAGGPGDTQYF
-	TRBV5-1	-	TRBJ2-2	TGCGCCAGCAGCCAATCCGGGACGGGCACCGGGGAGCTGTTTTTT	CASSQSGTGTGELFF
TRBD1	TRBV2	-	TRBJ2-3	TGTGCCAGCAGTGGACAGGGGACCAGCACAGATACGCAGTATTTT	CASSGQGTSTDTQYF
-	TRBV7-6	-	TRBJ1-1	TGTGCCAGCAGCCTAGGGTCGACAGCCCAAGAAGCTTTCTTT	CASSLGSTAQEAFF
-	TRBV6-5	-	TRBJ1-1	TGTGCCAGCAGCCGGGGCAGGGGCGAGTACACTGAAGCTTTCTTT	CASSRGRGEYTEAFF
-	TRBV6-6	-	TRBJ2-7	TGTGCCAGCAGCTCCCCTAAGGGGGGGGCCTACGAGCAGTACTTC	CASSSPKGGAYEQYF
-	TRBV6-5	-	TRBJ1-2	TGTGCCAGCAGAGAGCAAGCGGGTGGCTACACCTTC	CASREQAGGYTF
-	TRBV6-6	-	TRBJ2-2	TGTGCCAGCAGCGACGTCACGAACACCGGGGAGCTGTTTTTT	CASSDVTNTGELFF
-	TRBV6-1	-	TRBJ2-5	TGTGCCAGCAGCCAAGCAGGGCCCCCCGGGACCCAGTACTTC	CASSQAGPPGTQYF
-	TRBV7-2	-	TRBJ2-2	TGTGCCAGCAGCTTAGAGGTAGCGGCGAACACCGGGGAGCTGTTTTTT	CASSLEVAANTGELFF
TRBD1	TRBV5-5	-	TRBJ1-5	TGTGCCAGCAGCTTGGACGTAACAGGGGATCAGCCCCAGCATTTT	CASSLDVTGDQPQHF
TRBD1	TRBV30	-	TRBJ1-2	TGTGCCTGGAAGGACAGGGACTATGGCTACACCTTC	CAWKDRDYGYTF
-	TRBV9	-	TRBJ2-5	TGTGCCAGCAGCGTAGAAAGTCTCGGTGAGACCCAGTACTTC	CASSVESLGETQYF
TRBD1	TRBV9	-	TRBJ2-5	TGTGCCAGCAGCCCCCGACAGGGGTTGTACCAAGAGACCCAGTACTTC	CASSPRQGLYQETQYF
TRBD1	TRBV7-9	-	TRBJ1-1	TGTGCCAGCAGCTACGGACAGGTTGGGGCTGAAGCTTTCTTT	CASSYGQVGAEAFF
-	TRBV5-4	-	TRBJ1-6	TGTGCCAGCAGCTTGGAGTCTCTGTTTAATTCACCCCTCCACTTT	CASSLESLFNSPLHF
TRBD2	TRBV6-6	-	TRBJ2-1	TGTGCCAGCAGTTATGAGGCGGGAGGGCGGGGTGAGCAGTTCTTC	CASSYEAGGRGEQFF
-	TRBV7-2	once	TRBJ1-3	TGTGCCAGCAGCTCCGGACTGGTCGGCGGAAACACCATATATTTT	CASSSGLVGGNTIYF
-	TRBV5-4	-	TRBJ2-5	TGTGCCAGCAGTCCAACCTTGAGCTCTTTTCAAGAGACCCAGTACTTC	CASSPTLSSFQETQYF
TRBD1	TRBV5-1	-	TRBJ2-1	TGCGCCAGCAGCACTCCGGGACAGTTCGTCCCAAGCTCCTACAATGAGCAGTTCTTC	CASSTPGQFVPSSYNEQFF
-	TRBV27	-	TRBJ2-7	TGTGCCAGCAGTTTAAACAGGTTATCCTACGAGCAGTACTTC	CASSLNRLSYEQYF